This TCR beta chain derives from a study of cytomegalovirus exposure and HLA in healthy donors. The CDR3 covers 16 residues. Germline CDR1 KGHSH, CDR2 LQKENI. J was trimmed by 5 bases and V by 3 bases; bases with no gene match: 7. The primer mix had 60 Vbeta and 13 Jbeta primers. Here immunoSEQ multiplex PCR was the method, and the copy in TCRdb shows in-frame clones only, minus some. Of 180,000 or so clones in the sample, roughly four fifths were seen once. The sequence derives from a young man in good health and CMV-seronegative. The chain carries TRBV18 and TRBJ2-5; 12 nucleotides align to TRBD2. Sequenced: PBMCs. The CDR3 nucleotides read TGTGCCAGCTCACCCGTGACTAGCGGGGGTGGTGAGACCCAGTACTTC. Translated, it gives CASSPVTSGGGETQYF.